These 22 T cell receptor beta chains share one sample of origin, sequenced in a study of T cell changes during pregnancy in multiple sclerosis. Clones were sequenced by immunoSEQ multiplex PCR, and TCRdb holds only the in-frame ones, with some missing. The table includes tens of thousands of clones, roughly 94% detected once. The specimen comprised CD4+ T cells from peripheral blood mononuclear cells, sampled in the second trimester of pregnancy. The receptors shown here come from a female donor with multiple sclerosis, enrolled in a pregnancy study.

In this sample, this clone turned up once. The chain uses TRBV27 and TRBJ2-7; 8 bases fit TRBD2. The CDR3 length is 15 residues. V lost 4 bases, J lost 7 bases, and 12 bases stayed unmatched. Germline V gene lookup returns CDR1 MNHEY and CDR2 SMNVEV (reference sequence). Written as DNA, the CDR3 is TGTGCCAGCAGTTCCCACCGGGCGGGGGGCCCGGAGCAGTACTTC. Amino acid sequence: CASSSHRAGGPEQYF.

This clone was seen a single time. The CDR3 DNA follows: TGTGCCAGCGCGGGGGTGAACACTGAAGCTTTCTTT. Its protein product is CASAGVNTEAFF. The chain is built from TRBV9 and TRBJ1-1, with TRBD1 as a possible D gene (5 bases). The CDR3 has 12 amino acids. Germline V lookup: CDR1 SGDLS, CDR2 YYNGEE. Trimming removed 7 bases from V and 0 bases from J, with 7 bases in between.

The chain couples TRBV6-6 to TRBJ1-1; a possible D gene is TRBD1 (6 bases). The CDR3 sequence is 16 residues long. In germline, CDR1 is MNHNY, CDR2 SVGAGI (reference sequence). Trimming took off 4 bases at V and 4 bases at J, with 19 bases between the two ends. CDR3 residues: CASSLNRAAFPTEAFF. CDR3 sequence (DNA): TGTGCCAGCAGTTTGAACAGGGCCGCTTTCCCCACTGAAGCTTTCTTT.

The rearrangement uses TRBV5-1 and TRBJ2-3; D is possibly TRBD2 (5 bases). V shed 3 bases and J shed 2 bases, with 16 bases lying between them. This CDR3 has 16 residues. Germline CDR1 SGHRS, CDR2 YFSETQ. This CDR3 is CASSSGLTPDTDTQYF. The CDR3 DNA is TGCGCCAGCAGCTCAGGACTCACACCTGACACAGATACGCAGTATTTT.

CDR3 nucleotides: TGTGCCAGCAGAGCCTGGGGGCGGGGGGGTCAATACAATGAGCAGTTCTTC. Its translation: CASRAWGRGGQYNEQFF. V is TRBV2 and J is TRBJ2-1, with 9 nucleotides matching TRBD2. This CDR3 is built from 17 residues. Germline V lookup: CDR1 SNHLY, CDR2 FYNNEI. Losses at the gene ends were 6 bases for V and 4 bases for J; bases not matched to a gene: 13.

The chain combines TRBV9 with TRBJ2-3; 13 nucleotides line up with TRBD2. Germline-derived CDR1 and CDR2 are SGDLS and YYNGEE. CDR3 size: 19 residues. The J segment lost 6 bases and the V segment lost 0 bases, leaving 13 bases of the junction unmatched. CDR3 in amino acids: CASSVVSLAGTSGVDTQYF. CDR3 nucleotide sequence: TGTGCCAGCAGCGTAGTTTCTCTTGCGGGGACTAGCGGGGTTGATACGCAGTATTTT.

The gene calls are TRBV9 and TRBJ2-1, with 9 bases that match TRBD2. Per the germline V gene, CDR1 is SGDLS and CDR2 is YYNGEE. This CDR3 spans 15 amino acids. V was pared by 3 bases and J by 0 bases, with 1 base of the junction left unmatched. Here the CDR3 DNA reads TGTGCCAGCAGCGCTAGCGGGGACTCCTACAATGAGCAGTTCTTC. Protein: CASSASGDSYNEQFF.

This chain joins TRBV6-6 and TRBJ1-2; 7 bases are a match to TRBD1. Germline V gene data show CDR1 as MNHNY and CDR2 as SVGAGI (reference sequence). The V segment lost 2 bases and the J segment 4 bases; nucleotides outside the gene matches: 4. The CDR3 is 14 residues long. For the CDR3, the DNA is TGTGCCAGCAGTTACGACAGGGAAAGCTATGGCTACACCTTC. Translated, it gives CASSYDRESYGYTF.

DNA of the CDR3: TGCGCCAGCAGCTTGGAGGAGGGCCTACCTATACAAGAGACCCAGTACTTC. Translation: CASSLEEGLPIQETQYF. This sequence joins TRBV5-1 and TRBJ2-5; TRBD2 might be the D (6 bases). Trimming cost V 0 bases and J 2 bases, with 17 bases left between them. The CDR3 covers 17 residues. Germline V gene sequence: CDR1 SGHRS, CDR2 YFSETQ.

The CDR3 loop is CASSLGIAGQPQHF. The CDR3 nucleotides read TGTGCCAGCAGCTTAGGGATCGCAGGACAGCCCCAGCATTTT. This rearrangement joins TRBV7-9 to TRBJ1-5; D remains unclear. V lost 1 base to trimming and J lost 7 bases, with 11 bases between them. Germline values: CDR1 SEHNR, CDR2 FQNEAQ (reference sequence). The length of the CDR3 is 14 residues.

The V gene is TRBV2, the J gene TRBJ1-6, with TRBD1 as a possible D gene (5 bases). The CDR3 is 16 amino acids. Germline CDR1 SNHLY, CDR2 FYNNEI. V shed 5 bases and J shed 6 bases, with 17 bases lying between them. The CDR3 nucleotides read TGTGCCAGCAGTCGGACACTCCCGGGAGCTAATTCACCCCTCCACTTT. It codes for CASSRTLPGANSPLHF.

A single count supports this clone. The chain combines TRBV11-2 with TRBJ1-1; 8 nucleotides agree with TRBD1. CDR1 is SGHAT and CDR2 is FQNNGV in the germline V gene. V dropped 1 base and J dropped 11; count of bases not matched to a gene: 6. The CDR3 loop spans 13 amino acids. CDR3 loop: CASSLAVTGVAFF. DNA of the CDR3: TGTGCCAGCAGCTTAGCCGTGACAGGGGTTGCTTTCTTT.

The V gene is TRBV4-2, the J gene TRBJ1-1, with a weak D call TRBD1 (5 bases). The germline V and J ends were trimmed by 1 base and 4 bases, with 10 bases remaining between them. Germline CDR1 and CDR2: LGHNA and YNFKEQ. The CDR3 sequence is 14 residues long. CDR3 bases: TGTGCCAGCAGCCAAGTGGGGGGGAGCACTGAAGCTTTCTTT. It translates to CASSQVGGSTEAFF.

V usage is TRBV19 and J usage is TRBJ1-6, with D perhaps matching TRBD1 (6 bases). CDR1 is LNHDA and CDR2 is SQIVND in the germline V gene (reference sequence). The CDR3 covers 16 residues. Trimming took 7 bases from V and 1 from J, leaving 14 bases between them. For the CDR3, the DNA is TGTGCCAGTAACCCGGGGCAGGGGTCCTATAATTCACCCCTCCACTTT. Protein: CASNPGQGSYNSPLHF.

This rearrangement joins TRBV2 to TRBJ1-3; D possibly corresponds to TRBD1 (5 bases). The germline V and J ends were trimmed by 4 bases and 0 bases, with 13 bases remaining between them. The CDR3 is 16 amino acids. CDR1 SNHLY and CDR2 FYNNEI come from the germline V gene. CDR3 in DNA: TGTGCCAGCAGTGTAGCCCAGGACAACTCTGGAAACACCATATATTTT. Protein product: CASSVAQDNSGNTIYF.

The chain recombines TRBV18 with TRBJ2-7; D may be TRBD2 (5 bases). Trimming stripped 0 bases from V and 8 bases from J, with 11 bases between. This CDR3 spans 13 amino acids. Germline lookup yields CDR1 KGHSH and CDR2 LQKENI. The CDR3 protein is CASSPPTGVKQYF. The CDR3 DNA reads as TGTGCCAGCTCACCACCGACCGGGGTCAAGCAGTACTTC.

The chain links TRBV29-1 to TRBJ2-1, with D possibly matching TRBD1 (5 bases). Trimming removed 8 bases at V and 5 bases at J, with 13 bases between. This CDR3 spans 12 amino acids. CDR1 and CDR2 (germline): SQVTM, ANQGSEA. This chain's CDR3 is CSLRPGNNEQFF. DNA for the CDR3: TGCAGCCTCCGTCCAGGGAACAATGAGCAGTTCTTC.

This rearrangement joins TRBV19 to TRBJ1-2; D remains unclear. Germline V gene lookup returns CDR1 LNHDA and CDR2 SQIVND (reference sequence). Trimming left V 3 bases short and J 2 bases short, with 7 bases between. This CDR3 is built from 13 residues. The CDR3 bases are TGTGCCAGTAGTATGGCGGGGAACTATGGCTACACCTTC. This codes for CASSMAGNYGYTF.

The genes are TRBV27 and TRBJ1-1; D perhaps matches TRBD1 (5 bases). V was shortened by 5 bases and J by 2 bases, with 18 bases between the two germline ends. The CDR3 length is 16 residues. Germline CDR1 reads MNHEY; CDR2 reads SMNVEV (reference sequence). The CDR3 DNA reads TGTGCCAGCAGTCGTCCCCAGGTGGGGGGTAACACTGAAGCTTTCTTT. Its translation is CASSRPQVGGNTEAFF.

The J gene is TRBJ2-6, the V gene TRBV2; 7 nucleotides align to TRBD1. CDR3 size: 16 residues. V lost 3 bases to trimming and J lost 2 bases; unmatched junction nucleotides: 4. Per germline, CDR1 SNHLY and CDR2 FYNNEI. CDR3 sequence (DNA): TGTGCCAGCAGTGAGACAGGGATTGCTGGGGCCAACGTCCTGACTTTC. It yields the protein CASSETGIAGANVLTF.

The chain joins TRBV15 to TRBJ2-5; TRBD1 matches at 7 bases. From germline, CDR1 is LNHNV and CDR2 YYDKDF (reference sequence). The CDR3 totals 15 residues. J gave up 5 bases and V 1 base, and 7 bases lay outside the gene matches. The chain's CDR3 is CATSRAQGFAETQYF. The CDR3 DNA reads TGTGCCACCAGCAGAGCACAGGGGTTCGCGGAGACCCAGTACTTC.

This chain joins TRBV7-6 and TRBJ1-3; D gene unclear. With 3 bases removed from V and 0 bases from J, the gap between germline ends came to 9 bases. The CDR3 loop spans 15 amino acids. Germline lookup yields CDR1 SGHVS and CDR2 FNYEAQ. For the CDR3, the DNA is TGTGCCAGCAGCTTCGGGCGGGACTCTGGAAACACCATATATTTT. Translated: CASSFGRDSGNTIYF.